These 32 T cell receptor beta chains originate from one sample sequenced in a study of T-cell memory formation after mild COVID-19. In TCRdb, the 5' RACE reads were re-called with MiXCR into one record per CDR3 protein. The top ten hold more than 20% of the sample, which has about 270,000 distinct CDR3 sequences, around 15% seen once. Sequencing used PBMCs or a T cell subset sorted from them (not recorded which). These receptors all come from a man aged 18 to 29 who had mild COVID-19 (a few samples of this study predate the infection). Cell type and time point are not known.

This clonotype showed up many times. The chain recombines TRBV20-1 with TRBJ1-6, with D possibly matching TRBD1 (5 bases). Per germline, CDR1 DFQATT and CDR2 SNEGSKA (reference sequence). V was clipped by 1 base and J by 8 bases, with 9 bases between them. The CDR3 covers 13 residues. Written as DNA, the CDR3 is TGCAGTGCTAGAGTGACAGCGGATTCACCCCTCCACTTT. Translating gives CSARVTADSPLHF.

In its sample, this clonotype was seen a few times. The CDR3 here is CASSEDPSGEQYV. CDR3 DNA sequence: TGCGCCAGCAGCGAGGACCCCTCAGGGGAGCAGTACGTC. The rearrangement joins TRBV5-1 to TRBJ2-7; D is possibly TRBD1 (5 bases). CDR1 is SGHRS and CDR2 is YFSETQ in the germline V gene. V lost 4 bases and J lost 7, with 15 bases in between. The CDR3 spans 13 residues.

The rearrangement uses TRBV9 and TRBJ2-7; D possibly matches TRBD1 or TRBD2 (5 bases each). Trimming pared 3 bases from V and 7 bases from J, leaving 20 bases between. Germline V gene sequence: CDR1 SGDLS, CDR2 YYNGEE. This CDR3 has 15 amino acids. CDR3 in DNA: TGTGCCAGCAGCGCCTGGGGCCGACCCTCGGGGGAGCAGTACTTC. Translated, it gives CASSAWGRPSGEQYF.

This clonotype was observed a few times. V and J are TRBV12-3 or TRBV12-4 and TRBJ1-1; 10 nucleotides agree with TRBD1. This CDR3 contains 16 residues. J was trimmed by 0 bases and V by 6 bases; bases with no gene match: 7. The CDR3 protein is CASRSPGQGMNTEAFF. CDR3 nucleotides: TGTGCCAGCAGGTCGCCGGGACAGGGGATGAACACTGAAGCTTTCTTT.

V is TRBV6-1 and J is TRBJ1-5, with D tentatively TRBD1 (5 bases). Germline V gene data show CDR1 as MNHNS and CDR2 as SASEGT. This CDR3 has 14 amino acids. The V and J ends lost 1 base and 6 bases respectively, with 10 bases between them. The CDR3 sequence: CASSEVGRGQPQHF. In DNA, the CDR3 is TGTGCCAGCAGTGAAGTGGGAAGGGGTCAGCCCCAGCATTTT.

The CDR3 sequence: CASGGANTGELFF. The CDR3 DNA follows: TGTGCCAGCGGGGGGGCCAACACCGGGGAGCTGTTTTTT. This rearrangement joins TRBV6-2 or TRBV6-3 to TRBJ2-2; perhaps TRBD2 as D (7 bases). The ends were cut back, 8 bases at V and 2 bases at J, with 9 bases in the middle. CDR1 MNHEY and CDR2 SVGEGT come from the germline V gene. The CDR3 runs 13 residues.

This rearrangement joins TRBV5-1 to TRBJ1-1; a weak D match, TRBD1 (5 bases). The length of the CDR3 is 14 residues. V was trimmed by 2 bases and J by 3 bases, leaving 11 bases between them. The V gene's germline CDR1 is SGHRS and CDR2 YFSETQ. CDR3 DNA: TGCGCCAGCAGCTTAAGGGGAGCCGACACTGAAGCTTTCTTT. This translates into CASSLRGADTEAFF.

V is TRBV20-1 and J is TRBJ2-7; D may be TRBD2 (5 bases). V dropped 6 bases and J dropped 4 bases, with 10 bases sitting between them. The CDR3 contains 11 residues. From germline, CDR1 is DFQATT and CDR2 SNEGSKA (reference sequence). In DNA, the CDR3 is TGCAGTGCGCGGGCCCGATACGAGCAGTACTTC. It is translated as CSARARYEQYF.

This clonotype has more than one count but fewer than ten. The genes are TRBV6-5 and TRBJ2-7; the D gene is possibly TRBD1 (6 bases). Between the trimmed V and J ends, which lost 0 bases and 1 base, there was a span of 10 bases. The V gene's germline CDR1 is MNHEY and CDR2 SVGAGI. The CDR3 extends over 15 amino acids. CDR3 in amino acids: CASSYSGAGSYEQYF. The CDR3 region has the DNA TGTGCCAGCAGTTACTCGGGGGCCGGTTCCTACGAGCAGTACTTC.

The chain is built from TRBV4-1 and TRBJ2-7; possible D gene TRBD1, 6 bases. Germline V gene data show CDR1 as MGHRA and CDR2 as YSYEKL. The CDR3 length is 13 residues. Trimming took 4 bases from V and 1 from J, leaving 8 bases between them. For the CDR3, the DNA is TGCGCCAGCAGCCGGACAGCGTCCTACGAGCAGTACTTC. Protein sequence: CASSRTASYEQYF.

This clonotype occurred a few times. The gene calls are TRBV29-1 and TRBJ2-5, with D maybe TRBD2 (6 bases). From germline, CDR1 is SQVTM and CDR2 ANQGSEA. Trimming removed 4 bases from V and 5 bases from J, with 17 bases in between. The CDR3 has 14 amino acids. The CDR3 DNA is TGCAGCGTTGCTCGCCAGGGCCGGGGGGAGACCCAGTACTTC. This sequence encodes CSVARQGRGETQYF.

This clonotype was counted a few times. The chain links TRBV6-2 or TRBV6-3 to TRBJ2-5, with 7 positions matching TRBD1. CDR1 is MNHEY and CDR2 is SVGEGT in the germline V gene. After removal of 5 bases from V and 10 bases from J, the junction contained 4 bases not matched to a gene. The CDR3 is 11 amino acids. The CDR3 loop is CASSRQGDQYF. CDR3 coding DNA: TGTGCCAGCAGTCGACAGGGCGACCAGTACTTC.

The chain employs TRBV4-2 and TRBJ2-7, with 9 positions matching TRBD1. Unmatched junction bases numbered 5, after V lost 0 bases and J lost 5 bases. The germline V gene encodes CDR1 LGHNA and CDR2 YNFKEQ. CDR3 length: 15 residues. CDR3 DNA: TGTGCCAGCAGCCAAGAACTGGGACAGGGAGACGAGCAGTACTTC. Amino acids: CASSQELGQGDEQYF.

The sample holds a few counts of this clonotype. CDR3 coding DNA: TGTGCCAGCAGCGTCCTAGCGGCTAGCACAGATACGCAGTATTTT. Its protein product is CASSVLAASTDTQYF. The chain has TRBV9 and TRBJ2-3, with 7 bases aligning to TRBD2. Per the germline V gene, CDR1 is SGDLS and CDR2 is YYNGEE. The CDR3 loop spans 15 amino acids. V gave up 2 bases and J gave up 0 bases; unmatched junction bases: 3.

The chain carries TRBV4-2 and TRBJ2-2; the D gene is possibly TRBD2 (6 bases). This CDR3 contains 13 residues. The germline gives CDR1 LGHNA, CDR2 YNFKEQ. V lost 4 bases and J 7 bases, leaving 10 bases between the germline ends. The CDR3 coding sequence is TGTGCCAGCAGCCCAATTAGCGGCGGGGAGCTGTTTTTT. Its translation is CASSPISGGELFF.

The chain uses TRBV5-1 and TRBJ2-7; 8 nucleotides line up with TRBD2. This CDR3 is 12 amino acids long. Germline CDR1 reads SGHRS; CDR2 reads YFSETQ. Losses at the gene ends were 10 bases for V and 3 bases for J; bases not matched to a gene: 6. CDR3 sequence reads: CASRGGDYEQYF. CDR3 DNA: TGCGCCTCCCGGGGGGGGGACTACGAGCAGTACTTC.

The CDR3 loop reads CSARDLSSFQETQYF. For the CDR3, the DNA is TGCAGTGCTAGAGATCTGTCTAGTTTTCAAGAGACCCAGTACTTC. The rearrangement links TRBV20-1 to TRBJ2-5; no reliable D call. CDR3 length: 15 amino acids. With 0 bases removed from V and 2 bases from J, the gap between germline ends came to 13 bases. Germline CDR1 is DFQATT and CDR2 is SNEGSKA (reference sequence).

The genes are TRBV3-1 and TRBJ1-6, with TRBD1 as a possible D gene (5 bases). The V gene's germline CDR1 is LGHDT and CDR2 YNNKEL (reference sequence). The CDR3 spans 13 residues. V lost 4 bases, J lost 10 bases, and 11 bases lay in between. CDR3 sequence: CASSPGGLSPLHF. The DNA for the CDR3 is TGTGCCAGCAGCCCCGGGGGTCTGTCACCCCTCCACTTT.

V gene TRBV6-2 or TRBV6-3 combines with J gene TRBJ2-5; 12 bases line up with TRBD2. The CDR3 extends over 17 amino acids. The V segment lost 2 bases and the J segment 5 bases; nucleotides outside the gene matches: 9. Germline CDR1 is MNHEY and CDR2 is SVGEGT. The CDR3 sequence: CASSYGLAGGLEETQYF. CDR3 nucleotide sequence: TGTGCCAGCAGTTACGGGCTAGCGGGGGGGCTGGAGGAGACCCAGTACTTC.

The CDR3 protein is CSARPGQNTGELFF. Here the CDR3 DNA reads TGCAGTGCTAGACCCGGACAGAACACCGGGGAGCTGTTTTTT. The genes are TRBV20-1 and TRBJ2-2, with a possible D match to TRBD1 (5 bases). In germline, CDR1 is DFQATT, CDR2 SNEGSKA (reference sequence). The CDR3 runs to 14 residues. V lost 2 bases and J 1 base, leaving 8 bases between the germline ends.

This clonotype was counted many times. This chain links TRBV7-9 with TRBJ1-5; D call uncertain. The ends were cut back, 5 bases at V and 4 bases at J, with 21 bases in the middle. Germline CDR1 is SEHNR and CDR2 is FQNEAQ (reference sequence). The CDR3 runs 17 residues. The CDR3 nucleotides read TGTGCCAGCAGCGAAACCGCGGACGGCTATAATAATCAGCCCCAGCATTTT. This encodes CASSETADGYNNQPQHF.

This clonotype occurred a few times. This rearrangement joins TRBV29-1 to TRBJ2-1; no definite D call. The CDR3 spans 13 residues. V lost 5 bases and J 2 bases, leaving 10 bases between the germline ends. From germline, CDR1 is SQVTM and CDR2 ANQGSEA. The CDR3 sequence is CSVKKPTYNEQFF. The CDR3 nucleotides are TGCAGCGTTAAGAAGCCTACCTACAATGAGCAGTTCTTC.

V usage is TRBV12-3 or TRBV12-4 and J usage is TRBJ1-5, with D unclear. V lost 3 bases, J lost 5 bases, and 8 bases lay in between. The CDR3 covers 13 residues. The DNA of the CDR3 is TGTGCCAGCAGTTTTATCCTCGATCAGCCCCAGCATTTT. Translating it yields CASSFILDQPQHF.

This clonotype came up a few times. The chain employs TRBV6-5 and TRBJ1-2; 7 bases are shared with TRBD1. After removal of 6 bases from V and 4 bases from J, the junction contained 2 bases not matched to a gene. The CDR3 is 12 amino acids. Germline CDR1 and CDR2: MNHEY and SVGAGI. As DNA, the CDR3 is TGTGCCAGCAGAGGGGACAGCTATGGCTACACCTTC. Its protein product is CASRGDSYGYTF.

Regarding this clonotype: This clone may be a read error of a much larger clone one base away. The chain couples TRBV12-3 or TRBV12-4 to TRBJ2-4; tentative D call: TRBD1 (6 bases). The CDR3 runs 13 residues. Trimming cost V 3 bases and J 6 bases, with 9 bases left between them. The CDR3 protein is CASSFWGPNIQYF. The CDR3 coding sequence is TGTGCCAGCAGTTTTTGGGGGCCAAACATTCAGTACTTC.

This chain joins TRBV5-1 and TRBJ2-7; TRBD1 agrees at 7 bases. The length of the CDR3 is 13 residues. Trimming cost V 3 bases and J 4 bases; bases outside gene matches: 4. Germline V gene lookup returns CDR1 SGHRS and CDR2 YFSETQ. CDR3 region: CASSWDRSYEQYV. The CDR3 DNA sequence: TGCGCCAGCAGCTGGGACAGATCGTACGAGCAGTACGTC.

The V gene is TRBV12-5, the J gene TRBJ1-2; 9 positions agree with TRBD1. Looked up from germline, CDR1 is LGHNT and CDR2 is FRNRAP. The CDR3 is made up of 13 amino acids. Trimming cost V 6 bases and J 6 bases; bases outside gene matches: 5. CDR3 DNA sequence: TGTGCTAGTGGAATGACAGGGGGTCATGGCTACACCTTC. This gives the protein CASGMTGGHGYTF. Drawing the rest from reference TRBV12-5 and TRBJ1-2, the complete variable domain is DARVTQTPRHKVTEMGQEVTMRCQPILGHNTVFWYRQTMMQGLELLAYFRNRAPLDDSGMPKDRFSAEMPDATLATLKIQPSEPRDSAVYFCASGMTGGHGYTFGSGTRLTVV.

The chain uses TRBV2 and TRBJ1-2; D gene ambiguous. The CDR3 extends over 17 amino acids. V was shortened by 6 bases and J by 6 bases, with 26 bases between the two germline ends. The germline gives CDR1 SNHLY, CDR2 FYNNEI. The CDR3 loop is CASRVSSFGGSQNGYTF. Here the CDR3 DNA reads TGTGCCAGCAGAGTTTCCTCCTTCGGCGGGAGCCAGAATGGCTACACCTTC.

There are a few counts of this clonotype. The V call is TRBV28, the J call TRBJ2-3, with 8 bases matching TRBD1. Germline V gene lookup returns CDR1 MDHEN and CDR2 SYDVKM. V trimming: 6 bases; J trimming: 2 bases; junction bases outside the gene matches: 4. CDR3 length: 14 residues. CDR3 DNA: TGTGCCAGCAGACGACAGGGGTTCACAGATACGCAGTATTTT. The encoded protein is CASRRQGFTDTQYF.

V and J are TRBV12-3 or TRBV12-4 and TRBJ1-1; D uncertain. Trimming left V 5 bases short and J 1 base short, with 8 bases between. This CDR3 spans 13 amino acids. The CDR3 bases are TGTGCCAGCAGTCAGGAAGCGAACACTGAAGCTTTCTTT. Protein: CASSQEANTEAFF.

V usage is TRBV7-3 and J usage is TRBJ2-1, with 9 nucleotides matching TRBD1. This CDR3 has 13 residues. Trimming cost V 4 bases and J 6 bases; bases outside gene matches: 1. In germline, CDR1 is SGHTA, CDR2 FQGTGA. Here the CDR3 reads CASSWGQGNEQFF. As DNA, the CDR3 is TGTGCCAGCAGCTGGGGACAGGGCAATGAGCAGTTCTTC.

J is TRBJ2-1 and V is TRBV7-9; D remains unclear. This CDR3 contains 13 residues. Germline-derived CDR1 and CDR2 are SEHNR and FQNEAQ (reference sequence). V was shortened by 3 bases and J by 2 bases, with 5 bases between the two germline ends. CDR3 bases: TGTGCCAGCAGCTTCGGACCCTACAATGAGCAGTTCTTC. This codes for CASSFGPYNEQFF.